This TCR beta chain was captured by sequencing in a study of blood T cell repertoires in COVID-19. Study-level information: Material from acute and convalescent COVID-19 was sourced from the United States, Italy and Spain. The analysed material was cDNA or gDNA that came from T cells, B-cell-depleted T cells, or PBMCs.

CDR1 and CDR2 (germline): SNHLY, FYNNEI. This CDR3 region has 16 residues. Trimming at V came to 7 bases and at J to 6 bases, leaving 11 bases not matched to a gene. As processed by the authors: Amplification with reference gene primers provided the estimates of nucleated cell counts. Generated by immunoSEQ multiplex PCR, the TCRdb table keeps only in-frame clones and is missing some. The V and J calls and the clone size are those of that table, but D and trimming were determined from the DNA. The table has 200,000 to 250,000 clones, approximately 81% seen once. This sequence originates from an elderly woman with acute or convalescent COVID-19. The sequenced sample consisted of peripheral blood. This chain joins TRBV2 and TRBJ1-6; TRBD1 matches 8 bases. CDR3 sequence reads: CASTPAGGLSNSPLHF. The CDR3 region has the DNA TGTGCCAGCACCCCGGCAGGGGGCTTAAGTAATTCACCCCTCCACTTT.